Listed below are T cell receptor beta chains from one sample, sequenced in a study of T cell responses to AZD1222 COVID-19 vaccine. Sequenced by immunoSEQ multiplex PCR; TCRdb stores in-frame clones only, minus some. The table has under 200,000 clones, approximately 91% seen once. This sample comprised peripheral blood, obtained on day 0 of AZD1222 vaccination. These receptors were taken from an adult in good health. Each CDR3 is given with its conserved first and last residue. The D gene is left open where the match is weak. Not every row has a clone size; where given, it reads once, few, many or a size class.

>TRBV2|TRBD2|once|TRBJ2-1
TGTGCCAGCAGTGTCCGGGGGGGAGGCTACAATGAGCAGTTCTTC
CASSVRGGGYNEQFF
>TRBV14|-|-|TRBJ1-2
TGTGCCAGCAGCCAAGATGAGAGCTATGGCTACACCTTC
CASSQDESYGYTF
>TRBV6-6|TRBD1|few|TRBJ2-4
TGTGCCAGCAGCCCGGACAGGAGCGTAGCCAAAAACATTCAGTACTTC
CASSPDRSVAKNIQYF
>TRBV14|-|-|TRBJ2-7
TGTGCCAGCAGCCAAGATCCGACCCGCGAGCAGTACTTC
CASSQDPTREQYF
>TRBV5-1|TRBD2|-|TRBJ2-1
TGCGCCAGCAGCTTGAAAGCGGGGGGGCGAACAAAAGCGAATGAGCAGTTCTTC
CASSLKAGGRTKANEQFF
>TRBV29-1|TRBD1|once|TRBJ1-2
TGCAGCGTTGAAGGGGGCAGGGGGGATGGCTACACCTTC
CSVEGGRGDGYTF
>TRBV4-2|-|-|TRBJ1-5
TGTGCCAGCAGCCAAGATTATGGGGGTCAGCCCCAGCATTTT
CASSQDYGGQPQHF
>TRBV27|-|-|TRBJ1-3
TGTGCCAGCAGTAAACAGGGCTCCTCTGGAAACACCATATATTTT
CASSKQGSSGNTIYF
>TRBV11-3|TRBD2|-|TRBJ2-1
TGTGCCAGCAGCCCCCATAGGGGAGGGTCGGCCAATGAGCAGTTCTTC
CASSPHRGGSANEQFF
>TRBV5-1|TRBD1|-|TRBJ1-4
TGCGCCAGCAGCACAGGACAGGGGGCGAGTGAAAAACTGTTTTTT
CASSTGQGASEKLFF
>TRBV20-1|-|-|TRBJ1-2
TGCAGTGCTACGACAGGCCCGGGCTACACCTTC
CSATTGPGYTF
>TRBV28|-|-|TRBJ1-4
TGTGCCAGCAGTTCCCCGGCAGGGGTTGGCACTAATGAAAAACTGTTTTTT
CASSSPAGVGTNEKLFF
>TRBV24-1|-|-|TRBJ1-5
TGTGCCACCAGTGATGGGTTAGGGGGGTCGGATCAGCCCCAGCATTTT
CATSDGLGGSDQPQHF
>TRBV3-1/TRBV3-2|TRBD1|-|TRBJ1-2
TGTGCCAGCAGCCAAGGAACCGAAGCCGGGACAGGGTATGGCTACACCTTC
CASSQGTEAGTGYGYTF